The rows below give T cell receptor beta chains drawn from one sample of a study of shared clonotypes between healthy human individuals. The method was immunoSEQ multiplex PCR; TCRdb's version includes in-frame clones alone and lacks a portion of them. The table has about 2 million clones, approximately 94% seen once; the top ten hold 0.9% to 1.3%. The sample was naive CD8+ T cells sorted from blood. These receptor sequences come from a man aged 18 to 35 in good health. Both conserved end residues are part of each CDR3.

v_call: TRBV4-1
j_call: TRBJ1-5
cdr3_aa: CASSQGGAVSNQPQHF

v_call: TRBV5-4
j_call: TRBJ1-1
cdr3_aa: CASSSYRAAEAFF

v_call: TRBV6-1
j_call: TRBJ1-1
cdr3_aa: CASTASTEAFF

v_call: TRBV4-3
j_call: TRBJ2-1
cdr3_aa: CASSQVLPSSGSYNEQFF

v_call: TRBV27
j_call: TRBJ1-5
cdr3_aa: CASSFTGGDQPQHF

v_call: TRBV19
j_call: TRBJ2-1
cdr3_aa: CASSIWENNEQFF

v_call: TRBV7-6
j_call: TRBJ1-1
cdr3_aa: CASSETLRGPWDGTEAFF

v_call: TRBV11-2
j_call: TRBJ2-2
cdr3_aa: CASRYASGELFF

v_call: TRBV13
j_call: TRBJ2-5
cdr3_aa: CASSLAGTSGATLETQYF

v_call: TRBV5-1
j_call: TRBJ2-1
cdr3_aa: CASSLVAGAYNEQFF

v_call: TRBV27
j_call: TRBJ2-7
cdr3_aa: CASSLSGTSYEQYF

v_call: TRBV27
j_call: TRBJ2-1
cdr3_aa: CASSSHRGRGPNEQFF

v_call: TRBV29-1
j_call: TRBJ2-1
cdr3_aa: CSVKSYEQFF

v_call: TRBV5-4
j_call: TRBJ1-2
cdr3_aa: CASSWDGGAYGYTF

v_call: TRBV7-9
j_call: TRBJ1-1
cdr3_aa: CASSSGTVGAFF

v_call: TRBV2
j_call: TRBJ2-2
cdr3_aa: CASSGLALNTGELFF

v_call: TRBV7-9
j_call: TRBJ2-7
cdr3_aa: CASSLNTYEQYF

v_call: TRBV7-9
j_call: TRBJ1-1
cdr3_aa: CASLGLTGDTEAFF

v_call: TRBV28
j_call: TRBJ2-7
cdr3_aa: CASTSQGGSYEQYF

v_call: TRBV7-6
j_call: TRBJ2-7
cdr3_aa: CASSQGTVYEQYF

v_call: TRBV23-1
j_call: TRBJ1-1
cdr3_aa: CASSHLLTPNTEAFF

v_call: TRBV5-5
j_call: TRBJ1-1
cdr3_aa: CASSLGLNTEAFF

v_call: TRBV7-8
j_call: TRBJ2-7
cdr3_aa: CASSPQGEGEQYF

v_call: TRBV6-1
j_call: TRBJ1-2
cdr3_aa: CASSDPGGADGYTF

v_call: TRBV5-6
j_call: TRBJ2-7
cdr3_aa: CASSLGAGGREQYF

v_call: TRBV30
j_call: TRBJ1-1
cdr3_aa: CAWSGELAEAFF

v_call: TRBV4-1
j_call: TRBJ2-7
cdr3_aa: CASSQDLSEQYF

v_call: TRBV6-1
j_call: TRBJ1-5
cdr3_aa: CASSGTGLSNQPQHF

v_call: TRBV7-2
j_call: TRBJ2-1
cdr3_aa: CASSLVGPSPNEQFF

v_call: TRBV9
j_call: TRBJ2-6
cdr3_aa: CASSVGKTGANVLTF

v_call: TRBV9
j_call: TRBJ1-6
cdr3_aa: CASSGGTGSYNSPLHF

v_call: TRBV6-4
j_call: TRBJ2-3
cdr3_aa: CASRTRFTDTQYF

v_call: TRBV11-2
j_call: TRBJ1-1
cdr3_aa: CASSFYRGHTEAFF

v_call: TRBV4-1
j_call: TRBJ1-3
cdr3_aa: CASSHRSDGSPSGNTIYF

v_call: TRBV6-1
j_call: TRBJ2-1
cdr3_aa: CASRNPLGAYNEQFF

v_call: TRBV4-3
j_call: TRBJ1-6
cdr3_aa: CASSQGVDRDYSPLHF